A single sample is the source of the 9 T cell receptor beta chains below, sequenced in a study of blood T cell repertoires in COVID-19. Sequenced by immunoSEQ multiplex PCR; TCRdb stores in-frame clones only, minus some. Found here are around 94,000 clones, 80% to 95% of them singletons; the top ten hold 1.5% to 2.5%. The sample comprised peripheral blood. All receptors derive from a woman aged 45-65 years with COVID-19, enrolled during active disease.

In its sample, this clone was seen once. The chain carries TRBV19 and TRBJ1-5; tentatively, D is TRBD1 (5 bases). This CDR3 is 14 amino acids long. Germline CDR1 reads LNHDA; CDR2 reads SQIVND (reference sequence). The V end was cut by 5 bases, the J end by 3 bases, with 11 bases between. CDR3 coding DNA: TGTGCCAGTAGTCCTCAGGGCGACAATCAGCCCCAGCATTTT. This gives the protein CASSPQGDNQPQHF.

This sequence joins TRBV6-6 and TRBJ1-2; 11 nucleotides align to TRBD1. Germline trimming cut 5 bases from V and 2 bases from J; bases unmatched to any gene: 4. The V gene's germline CDR1 is MNHNY and CDR2 SVGAGI (reference sequence). CDR3 length equals 15 residues. The CDR3 DNA sequence: TGTGCCAGCAGTCCTAGGGACAGGGGGAACTATGGCTACACCTTC. Translated, it gives CASSPRDRGNYGYTF.

The chain links TRBV19 to TRBJ1-2, with 11 nucleotides matching TRBD1. The length of the CDR3 is 18 residues. CDR1 LNHDA and CDR2 SQIVND come from the germline V gene (reference sequence). With 3 bases clipped from V and 4 bases from J, the junction kept 13 bases outside the gene matches. This CDR3 reads CASSIRSSGQGAAYGYTF. The CDR3 DNA is TGTGCCAGTAGTATTCGTTCCTCCGGACAGGGGGCGGCCTATGGCTACACCTTC.

The CDR3 protein is CASSLAGNQPQHF. The CDR3 bases are TGTGCCAGCAGCTTGGCAGGGAATCAGCCCCAGCATTTT. The gene calls are TRBV5-6 and TRBJ1-5; D is possibly TRBD1 (5 bases). Germline CDR1 reads SGHDT; CDR2 reads YYEEEE. The V and J ends lost 0 bases and 4 bases respectively, with 5 bases between them. The CDR3 runs 13 residues.

The chain is built from TRBV28 and TRBJ1-2, with 7 bases aligning to TRBD1. This CDR3 has 14 residues. V shed 6 bases and J 5 bases; nucleotides not matched to a gene: 9. Germline-derived CDR1 and CDR2 are MDHEN and SYDVKM. The CDR3 is CASSPRTGPYGYTF. The CDR3, as DNA: TGTGCCAGCAGCCCCCGGACAGGACCGTATGGCTACACCTTC.

The chain carries TRBV6-2 or TRBV6-3 and TRBJ2-7, with 8 bases matching TRBD2. The CDR3 sequence is 16 residues long. The germline gives CDR1 MNHEY, CDR2 SVGEGT. Unmatched junction bases numbered 9, after V lost 5 bases and J lost 0 bases. The CDR3 is CASSGRGGQVSYEQYF. CDR3 coding DNA: TGTGCCAGCAGTGGCCGGGGGGGCCAGGTCTCCTACGAGCAGTACTTC.

V gene TRBV28 combines with J gene TRBJ1-3; unclear D gene. Germline CDR1 and CDR2: MDHEN and SYDVKM. The CDR3 sequence is 18 residues long. V was shortened by 5 bases and J by 0 bases, with 20 bases between the two germline ends. The chain's CDR3 is CASSVPSPGSFSGNTIYF. The CDR3 DNA sequence: TGTGCCAGCAGTGTCCCTTCTCCAGGATCATTCTCTGGAAACACCATATATTTT.

The rearrangement joins TRBV6-5 to TRBJ1-3; TRBD1 aligns across 7 bases. CDR1 and CDR2 (germline): MNHEY, SVGAGI. The CDR3 is made up of 16 amino acids. V lost 0 bases and J lost 6; bases outside the gene matches: 8. CDR3 loop: CASSYSKGASVNTIYF. Written as DNA, the CDR3 is TGTGCCAGCAGTTACTCGAAGGGGGCTAGTGTAAACACCATATATTTT.

The chain is built from TRBV7-2 and TRBJ1-5, with D unclear. Per the germline V gene, CDR1 is SGHTA and CDR2 is FQGNSA. Trimming left V 5 bases short and J 4 bases short, with 9 bases between. CDR3 length: 13 residues. CDR3 in DNA: TGTGCCAGCAGCCGTGACACAAATCAGCCCCAGCATTTT. Protein: CASSRDTNQPQHF.